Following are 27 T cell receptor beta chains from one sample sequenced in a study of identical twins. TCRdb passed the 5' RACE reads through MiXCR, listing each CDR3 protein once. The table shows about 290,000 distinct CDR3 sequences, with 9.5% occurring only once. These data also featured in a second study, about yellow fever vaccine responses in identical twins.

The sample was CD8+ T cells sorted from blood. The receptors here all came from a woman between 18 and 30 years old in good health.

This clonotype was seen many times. The CDR3 is CASSPRGDYNPYEQYF. CDR3 in DNA: TGTGCCAGCAGCCCGAGAGGGGACTATAACCCCTACGAGCAGTACTTC. The V call is TRBV9, the J call TRBJ2-7; the match to TRBD2 covers 7 bases. The CDR3 totals 16 residues. Germline V gene sequence: CDR1 SGDLS, CDR2 YYNGEE. The V segment lost 4 bases and the J segment 2 bases; nucleotides outside the gene matches: 12.

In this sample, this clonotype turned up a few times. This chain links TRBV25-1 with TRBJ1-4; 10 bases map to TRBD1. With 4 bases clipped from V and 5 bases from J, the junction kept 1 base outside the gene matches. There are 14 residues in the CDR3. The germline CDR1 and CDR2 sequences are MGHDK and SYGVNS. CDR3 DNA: TGTGCCAGCAGTGGACAGGGGGCCAATGAAAAACTGTTTTTT. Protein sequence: CASSGQGANEKLFF.

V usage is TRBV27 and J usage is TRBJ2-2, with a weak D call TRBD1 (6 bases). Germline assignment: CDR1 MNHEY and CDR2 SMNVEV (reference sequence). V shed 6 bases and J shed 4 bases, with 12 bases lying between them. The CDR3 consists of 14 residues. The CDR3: CASSPTGITGELFF. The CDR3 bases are TGTGCCAGCAGCCCGACAGGTATCACCGGGGAGCTGTTTTTT.

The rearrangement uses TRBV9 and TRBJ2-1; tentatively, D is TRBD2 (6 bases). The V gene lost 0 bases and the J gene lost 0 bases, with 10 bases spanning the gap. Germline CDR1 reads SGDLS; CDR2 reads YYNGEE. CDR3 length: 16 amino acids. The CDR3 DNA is TGTGCCAGCAGCGTAGCTCCCGGGAGCTCCTACAATGAGCAGTTCTTC. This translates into CASSVAPGSSYNEQFF.

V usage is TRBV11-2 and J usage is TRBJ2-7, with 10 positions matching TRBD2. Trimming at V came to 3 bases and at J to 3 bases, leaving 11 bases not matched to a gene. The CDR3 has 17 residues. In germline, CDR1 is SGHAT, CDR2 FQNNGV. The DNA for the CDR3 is TGTGCCAGCAGCTTGGAGCCCTGGACTAGCGGAGACTACGAGCAGTACTTC. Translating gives CASSLEPWTSGDYEQYF.

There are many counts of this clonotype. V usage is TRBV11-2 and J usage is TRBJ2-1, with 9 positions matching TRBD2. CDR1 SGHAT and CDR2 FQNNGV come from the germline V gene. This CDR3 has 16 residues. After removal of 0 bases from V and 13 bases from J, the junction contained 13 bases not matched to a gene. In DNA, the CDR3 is TGTGCCAGCAGCTTAGAGGCACTAGCGGGTACTAGTACTCAGTTCTTC. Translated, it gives CASSLEALAGTSTQFF.

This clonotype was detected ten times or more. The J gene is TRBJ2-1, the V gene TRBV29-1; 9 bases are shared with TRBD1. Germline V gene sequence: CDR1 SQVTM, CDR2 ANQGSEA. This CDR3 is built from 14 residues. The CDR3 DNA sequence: TGCACCATTCACAGACAGGGGGGTTACAATGAGCAGTTCTTC. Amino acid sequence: CTIHRQGGYNEQFF.

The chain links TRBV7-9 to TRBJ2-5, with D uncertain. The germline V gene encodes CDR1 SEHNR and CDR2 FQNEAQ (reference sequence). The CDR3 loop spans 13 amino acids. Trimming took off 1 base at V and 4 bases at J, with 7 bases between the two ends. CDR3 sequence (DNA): TGTGCCAGCAGCTTAGACCCTCTAGAGACCCAGTACTTC. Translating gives CASSLDPLETQYF.

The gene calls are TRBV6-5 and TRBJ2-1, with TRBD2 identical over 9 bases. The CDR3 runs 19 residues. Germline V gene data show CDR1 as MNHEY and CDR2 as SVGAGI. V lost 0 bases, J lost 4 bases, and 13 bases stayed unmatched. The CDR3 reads CASSYSILLAGEQYNEQFF. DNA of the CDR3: TGTGCCAGCAGTTACTCCATCCTATTAGCGGGGGAGCAATACAATGAGCAGTTCTTC.

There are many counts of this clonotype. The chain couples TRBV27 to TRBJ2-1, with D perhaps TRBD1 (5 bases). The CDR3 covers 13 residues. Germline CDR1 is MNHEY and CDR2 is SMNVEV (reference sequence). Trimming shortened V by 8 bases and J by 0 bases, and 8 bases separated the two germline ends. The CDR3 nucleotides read TGTGCCAGCGGGGCGGTCTCCTACAATGAGCAGTTCTTC. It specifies CASGAVSYNEQFF.

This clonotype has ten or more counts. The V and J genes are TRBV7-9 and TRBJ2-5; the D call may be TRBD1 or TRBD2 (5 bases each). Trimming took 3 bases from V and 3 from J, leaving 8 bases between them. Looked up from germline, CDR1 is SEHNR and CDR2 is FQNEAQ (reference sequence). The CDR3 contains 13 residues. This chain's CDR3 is CASSFRGEETQYF. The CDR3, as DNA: TGTGCCAGCAGCTTCAGAGGGGAAGAGACCCAGTACTTC.

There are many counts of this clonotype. This CDR3 is CASSQDLADTGELFF. In nucleotides, the CDR3 is TGCGCCAGCAGCCAAGATTTGGCCGACACCGGGGAGCTGTTTTTT. V and J are TRBV4-1 and TRBJ2-2, with D uncertain. The germline CDR1 and CDR2 sequences are MGHRA and YSYEKL. Trimming cost V 0 bases and J 3 bases, with 8 bases left between them. This CDR3 region has 15 residues.

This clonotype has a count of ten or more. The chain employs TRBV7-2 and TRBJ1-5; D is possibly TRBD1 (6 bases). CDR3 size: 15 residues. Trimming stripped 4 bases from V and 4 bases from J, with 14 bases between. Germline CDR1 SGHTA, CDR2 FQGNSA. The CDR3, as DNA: TGTGCCAGCAGCTCCAACCTAGGGGGGAATCAGCCCCAGCATTTT. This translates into CASSSNLGGNQPQHF. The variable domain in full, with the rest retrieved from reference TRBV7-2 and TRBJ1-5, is GAGVSQSPSNKVTEKGKDVELRCDPISGHTALYWYRQSLGQGLEFLIYFQGNSAPDKSGLPSDRFSAERTGGSVSTLTIQRTQQEDSAVYLCASSSNLGGNQPQHFGDGTRLSIL.

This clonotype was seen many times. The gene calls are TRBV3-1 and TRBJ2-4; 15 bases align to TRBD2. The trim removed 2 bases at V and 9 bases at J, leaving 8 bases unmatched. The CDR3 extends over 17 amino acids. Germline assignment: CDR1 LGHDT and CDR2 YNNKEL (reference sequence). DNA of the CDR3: TGTGCCAGCAGCCAACCGCCGGGACTAGCGGGAGGAGTCATTCAGTACTTC. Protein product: CASSQPPGLAGGVIQYF.

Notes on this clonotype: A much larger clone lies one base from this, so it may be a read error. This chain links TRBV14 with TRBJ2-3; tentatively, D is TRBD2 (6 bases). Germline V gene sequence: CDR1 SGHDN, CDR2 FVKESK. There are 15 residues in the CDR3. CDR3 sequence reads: CASSQVWRGPDTKYF. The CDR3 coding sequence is TGTGCCAGCAGCCAAGTTTGGAGGGGTCCAGATACGAAGTATTTT.

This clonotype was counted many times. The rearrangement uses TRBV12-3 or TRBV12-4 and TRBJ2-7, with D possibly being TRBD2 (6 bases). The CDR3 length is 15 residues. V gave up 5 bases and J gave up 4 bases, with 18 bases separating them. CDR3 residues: CASSGFGAGNYEQYF. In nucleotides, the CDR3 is TGTGCCAGCAGTGGCTTCGGGGCGGGAAATTACGAGCAGTACTTC.

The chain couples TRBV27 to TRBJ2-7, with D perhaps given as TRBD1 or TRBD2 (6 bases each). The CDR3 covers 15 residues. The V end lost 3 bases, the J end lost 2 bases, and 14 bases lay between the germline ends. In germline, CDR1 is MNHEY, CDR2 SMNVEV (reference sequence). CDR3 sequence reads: CASSLRGASPYEQYF. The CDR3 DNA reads TGTGCCAGCAGTTTGAGGGGGGCATCACCCTACGAGCAGTACTTC.

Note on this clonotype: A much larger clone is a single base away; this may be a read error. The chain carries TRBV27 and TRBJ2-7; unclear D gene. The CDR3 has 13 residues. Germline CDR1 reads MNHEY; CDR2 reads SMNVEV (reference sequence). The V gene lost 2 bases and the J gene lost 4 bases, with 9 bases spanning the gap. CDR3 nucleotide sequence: TGTGCCAGCAGTTTAAGCGTGATATACGAGCAGTACTTC. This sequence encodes CASSLSVIYEQYF.

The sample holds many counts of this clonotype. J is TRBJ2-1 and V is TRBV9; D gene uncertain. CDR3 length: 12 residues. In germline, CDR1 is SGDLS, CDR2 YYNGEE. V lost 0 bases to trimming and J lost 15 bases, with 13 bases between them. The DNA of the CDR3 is TGTGCCAGCAGCGTAGGACTCCGCGACCCGTTCTTC. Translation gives CASSVGLRDPFF. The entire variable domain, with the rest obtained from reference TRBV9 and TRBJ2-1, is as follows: DSGVTQTPKHLITATGQRVTLRCSPRSGDLSVYWYQQSLDQGLQFLIQYYNGEERAKGNILERFSAQQFPDLHSELNLSSLELGDSALYFCASSVGLRDPFFGPGTRLTVL.

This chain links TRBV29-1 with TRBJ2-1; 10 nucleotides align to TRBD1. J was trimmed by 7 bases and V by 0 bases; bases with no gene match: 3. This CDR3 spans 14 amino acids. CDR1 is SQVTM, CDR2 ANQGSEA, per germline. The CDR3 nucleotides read TGCAGCGTTGAAGAAGGGACAGGGGCGAATGAGCAGTTCTTC. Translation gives CSVEEGTGANEQFF.

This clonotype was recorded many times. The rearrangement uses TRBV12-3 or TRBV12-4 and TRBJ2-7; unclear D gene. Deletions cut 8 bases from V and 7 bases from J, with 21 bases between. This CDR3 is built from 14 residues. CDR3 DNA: TGTGCCAGCTCTCACACCGAAGGCGTACGGGAGCAGTACTTC. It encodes CASSHTEGVREQYF.

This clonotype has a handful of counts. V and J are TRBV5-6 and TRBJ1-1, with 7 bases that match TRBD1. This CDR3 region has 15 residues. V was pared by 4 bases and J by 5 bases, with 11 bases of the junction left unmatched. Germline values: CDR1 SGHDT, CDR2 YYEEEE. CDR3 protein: CASSLIQGLGTEAFF. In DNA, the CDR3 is TGTGCCAGCAGCCTTATACAGGGGCTTGGGACTGAAGCTTTCTTT.

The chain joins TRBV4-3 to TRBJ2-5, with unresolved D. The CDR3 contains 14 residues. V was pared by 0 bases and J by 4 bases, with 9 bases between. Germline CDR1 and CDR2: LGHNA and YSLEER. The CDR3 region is CASSQEARPETQYF. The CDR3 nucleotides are TGCGCCAGCAGCCAAGAAGCCCGTCCAGAGACCCAGTACTTC.

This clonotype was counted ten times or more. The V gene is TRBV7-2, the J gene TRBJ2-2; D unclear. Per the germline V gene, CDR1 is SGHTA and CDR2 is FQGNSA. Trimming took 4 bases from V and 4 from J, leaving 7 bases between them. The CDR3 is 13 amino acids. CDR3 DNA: TGTGCCAGCAGCTACCCACCCACCGGGGAGCTGTTTTTT. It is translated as CASSYPPTGELFF.

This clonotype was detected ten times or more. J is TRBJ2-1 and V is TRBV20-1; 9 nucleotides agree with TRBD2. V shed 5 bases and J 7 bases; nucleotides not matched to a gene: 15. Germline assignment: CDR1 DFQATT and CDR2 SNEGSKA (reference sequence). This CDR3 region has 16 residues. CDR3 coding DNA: TGCAGTGCTTACAGGTCCCTAGCGGGATTGTCTAATGAGCAGTTCTTC. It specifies CSAYRSLAGLSNEQFF.

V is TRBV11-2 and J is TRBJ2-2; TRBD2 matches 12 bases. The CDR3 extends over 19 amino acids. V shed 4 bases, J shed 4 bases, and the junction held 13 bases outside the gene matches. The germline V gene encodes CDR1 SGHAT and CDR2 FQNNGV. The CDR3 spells CASSSLGLAGGLLTGELFF. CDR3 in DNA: TGTGCCAGCAGCTCACTGGGGCTAGCGGGGGGGCTTCTCACCGGGGAGCTGTTTTTT.

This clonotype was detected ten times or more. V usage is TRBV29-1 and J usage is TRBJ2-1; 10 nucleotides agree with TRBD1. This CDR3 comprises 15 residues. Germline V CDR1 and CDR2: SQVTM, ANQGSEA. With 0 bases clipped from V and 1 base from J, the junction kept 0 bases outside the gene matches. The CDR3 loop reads CSVEEGQGSYNEQFF. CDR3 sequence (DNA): TGCAGCGTTGAAGAGGGACAGGGGTCCTACAATGAGCAGTTCTTC.